The text below deals with one T cell receptor (beta chain). Its antigen is not known. This entry is derived from a study of cytomegalovirus exposure and HLA in healthy donors. General study findings and limits: In an earlier analysis, about 87% or about 30%: the productive usage of most TCR beta V segments.

The CDR3 covers 14 residues. This PCR relied on a set of 60 Vbeta primers and 13 Jbeta primers. Clones were read by immunoSEQ multiplex PCR, and TCRdb kept only the in-frame ones, dropping some. The ten top clones account for over 4.5%, within a sample of 70,000 or so clones. This chain uses TRBV7-5 with TRBJ1-1; the table's D call of TRBD1 was not tested on the DNA. TRBV7-5 constitutes a pseudogene. The clonotype was recovered from a man in his forties in good health and CMV-seronegative. The sequenced sample was PBMCs. The CDR3 DNA follows: TGTGTCAGAAGCAAACGACAGAAGAACACTGAAGCTTTCTTT. It translates to CVRSKRQKNTEAFF.